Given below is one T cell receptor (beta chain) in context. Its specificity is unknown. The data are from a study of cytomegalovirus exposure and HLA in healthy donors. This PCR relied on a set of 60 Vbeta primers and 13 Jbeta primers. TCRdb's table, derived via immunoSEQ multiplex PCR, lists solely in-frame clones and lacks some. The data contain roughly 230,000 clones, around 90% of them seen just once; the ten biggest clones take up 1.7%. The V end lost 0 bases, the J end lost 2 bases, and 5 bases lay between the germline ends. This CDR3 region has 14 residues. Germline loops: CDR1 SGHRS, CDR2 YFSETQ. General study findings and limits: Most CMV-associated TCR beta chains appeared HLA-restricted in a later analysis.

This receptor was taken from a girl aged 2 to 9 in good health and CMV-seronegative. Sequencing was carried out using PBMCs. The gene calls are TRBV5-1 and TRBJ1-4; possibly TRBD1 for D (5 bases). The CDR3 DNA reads TGCGCCAGCAGCTTGGCAGGGACTAATGAAAAACTGTTTTTT. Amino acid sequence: CASSLAGTNEKLFF.